This T cell receptor (beta chain) was sequenced for a study of blood T cell repertoires in COVID-19. Repertoires were generated with immunoSEQ multiplex PCR, while TCRdb's copy carries only in-frame clones and drops some. The sample has over 120,000 clones, about nine tenths seen once. This clone was picked up a small number of times. The identical CDR3 is also encoded by other nucleotide sequences in the sample. This receptor was taken from a woman between 45 and 65 years old with acute or convalescent COVID-19. The sample was peripheral blood.

CDR3 sequence (DNA): TGTGCCAGCAGTTCGGACAGGCCAGATACGCAGTATTTT. As protein: CASSSDRPDTQYF. The V call is TRBV7-9, the J call TRBJ2-3; 7 bases align to TRBD1. The CDR3 covers 13 residues. V was pared by 6 bases and J by 4 bases, with 4 bases of the junction left unmatched. CDR1 is SEHNR and CDR2 is FQNEAQ in the germline V gene (reference sequence).